This TCR beta chain was sequenced for a study of graft-versus-host responses after intestinal transplantation. Study-wide results and limits: Maximum circulating GvH clone levels tracked with early post-transplant HvG decreases. Allografts of one patient group, those with graft-donor T cell macrochimerism, had high graft-versus-host to host-versus-graft clonal ratios.

Following the reaction, CD3+CD4+ and CD3+CD8+ responders that were proliferating and CFSE-low underwent sorting. Here immunoSEQ multiplex PCR was the method, and the copy in TCRdb shows in-frame clones only, minus some. The sample records around 19,000 clones, roughly half being singletons. CDR1 and CDR2 (germline): KGHSH, LQKENI. V dropped 4 bases and J dropped 7; count of bases not matched to a gene: 4. There are 13 residues in the CDR3. Material: alloreactive CD4+ T cells from a mixed lymphocyte reaction culture, obtained before intestinal transplant. The subset is: CFSE-low proliferating T cells sorted from roughly six-day pre-transplant mixed lymphocyte reaction (GvH or HvG direction). This clonotype was sampled from a human patient who received an intestinal transplant. The rearrangement uses TRBV18 and TRBJ2-7; 10 nucleotides align to TRBD1. CDR3 sequence: CASSRDRGGEQYF. For the CDR3, the DNA is TGTGCCAGCTCACGGGACAGGGGAGGTGAGCAGTACTTC.